This TCR beta chain is drawn from a study of T cells after yellow fever vaccination. TCRdb re-derived calls from the 5' RACE reads in MiXCR, one entry per CDR3 protein. The sample has a few hundred thousand distinct CDR3 sequences; 8.7% are singletons. The CDR3 spans 10 residues. The germline V gene has CDR1 MNHEY and CDR2 SVGEGT. Trimming pared 7 bases from V and 3 bases from J, leaving 3 bases between. Study results and caveats: At approximately 95% for CD4 and 70% to 90% for CD8, most primary-vaccination clones showed up again after the booster.

Of note for this clonotype: What it binds is not known.

The V and J genes are TRBV6-2 or TRBV6-3 and TRBJ1-1; D ambiguous. The receptor's source is a young man who received the YFV17D yellow fever vaccine. The specimen was PBMCs, collected on the day of the first yellow fever vaccination. The CDR3 is CASKDTEAFF. CDR3 DNA: TGTGCCAGCAAAGACACTGAAGCTTTCTTT.